The sequence of this T cell receptor beta chain was determined in a study of blood T cell repertoires in COVID-19. About the study: Samples representing acute and convalescent COVID-19 were sourced from the United States, Italy and Spain. T cells, B-cell-depleted T cells, or PBMCs supplied cDNA or gDNA.

Authors' methods: By means of reference gene primer amplification, nucleated cell counts were estimated. Method: immunoSEQ multiplex PCR; TCRdb's copy keeps in-frame clones and lacks some. The V and J calls and the clone size are those of that table, but D and trimming were determined from the DNA. The data hold tens of thousands of clones, with 85% observed a single time. Trimming cost V 0 bases and J 2 bases, with 5 bases left between them. CDR1 is SGHRS, CDR2 YFSETQ, per germline. The CDR3 length is 13 residues. The chain links TRBV5-1 to TRBJ2-5, with D perhaps matching TRBD2 (5 bases). The receptor comes from a human donor in a cohort sampled during active COVID-19. Material for sequencing was peripheral blood. The CDR3 is CASSLGGQETQYF. The CDR3 DNA follows: TGCGCCAGCAGCTTGGGCGGGCAAGAGACCCAGTACTTC.